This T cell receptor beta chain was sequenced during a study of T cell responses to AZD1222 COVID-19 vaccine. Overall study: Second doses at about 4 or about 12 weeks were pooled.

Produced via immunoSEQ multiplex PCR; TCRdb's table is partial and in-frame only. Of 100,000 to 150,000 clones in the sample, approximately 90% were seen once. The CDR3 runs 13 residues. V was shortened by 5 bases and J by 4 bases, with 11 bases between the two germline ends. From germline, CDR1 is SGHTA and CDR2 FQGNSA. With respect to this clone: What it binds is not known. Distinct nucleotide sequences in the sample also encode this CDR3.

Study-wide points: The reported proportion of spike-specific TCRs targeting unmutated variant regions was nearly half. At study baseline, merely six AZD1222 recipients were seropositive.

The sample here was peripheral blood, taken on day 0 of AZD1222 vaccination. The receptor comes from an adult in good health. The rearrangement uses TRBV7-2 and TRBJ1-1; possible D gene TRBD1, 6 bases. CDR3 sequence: CASSLIGGTEAFF. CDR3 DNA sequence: TGTGCCAGCAGCCTTATAGGGGGCACTGAAGCTTTCTTT.